These 4 T cell receptor beta chains came from one sample sequenced in a study of T-cell memory formation after mild COVID-19. TCRdb re-called the 5' RACE reads with MiXCR, one entry per CDR3 protein. The sample shows 550,000 to 650,000 distinct CDR3 sequences, roughly 17% of them seen only once. The sequencing input was PBMCs or a T cell subset sorted from them (not recorded which). The receptors come from an adult woman who had mild COVID-19 (a few samples of this study predate the infection). Cell type and time point are not known.

This clonotype came up a few times. The chain is built from TRBV5-1 and TRBJ2-2; D is perhaps TRBD1 (5 bases). CDR3 length: 17 residues. CDR1 is SGHRS, CDR2 YFSETQ, per germline. Trimming removed 1 base at V and 0 bases at J, with 13 bases between. As DNA, the CDR3 is TGCGCCAGCAGCTTGTGGGTACGACAGTCGAACACCGGGGAGCTGTTTTTT. Translated: CASSLWVRQSNTGELFF.

This chain links TRBV7-8 with TRBJ1-2; TRBD1 aligns across 7 bases. Germline loops: CDR1 SGHVS, CDR2 FQNEAQ. V dropped 2 bases and J dropped 3; count of bases not matched to a gene: 12. CDR3 length: 17 amino acids. This CDR3 is CASSLSSTGKKDYGYTF. DNA of the CDR3: TGTGCCAGCAGCTTAAGTTCGACAGGGAAGAAAGACTATGGCTACACCTTC.

V usage is TRBV7-2 and J usage is TRBJ1-5; 7 nucleotides line up with TRBD1. The junction had 6 bases not matched to a gene; V was cut back by 6 bases and J by 7 bases. The CDR3 covers 13 residues. CDR1 is SGHTA and CDR2 is FQGNSA in the germline V gene. In DNA form, the CDR3 reads TGTGCCAGCAGTACGACAGGGTTCCAGCCCCAGCATTTT. This gives the protein CASSTTGFQPQHF. The whole variable domain, filled in from reference TRBV7-2 and TRBJ1-5, reads GAGVSQSPSNKVTEKGKDVELRCDPISGHTALYWYRQSLGQGLEFLIYFQGNSAPDKSGLPSDRFSAERTGGSVSTLTIQRTQQEDSAVYLCASSTTGFQPQHFGDGTRLSIL.

The chain has TRBV12-3 or TRBV12-4 and TRBJ1-1, with D unclear. This CDR3 is built from 12 residues. Deletions cut 4 bases from V and 6 bases from J, with 9 bases between. In nucleotides, the CDR3 is TGTGCCAGCAGTTCCAACAAGCCTGAAGCTTTCTTT. Protein sequence: CASSSNKPEAFF.